Reported below is one T cell receptor (beta chain). Germline V gene data show CDR1 as LGHDT and CDR2 as YNNKEL (reference sequence). V was trimmed by 4 bases and J by 5 bases, leaving 17 bases between them. The CDR3 is made up of 15 amino acids. Here immunoSEQ multiplex PCR was the method, and the copy in TCRdb shows in-frame clones only, minus some. The table lists approximately 50,000 clones, 75% to 90% of them singletons, with approximately 5% in the top ten. The data were obtained in a study of blood T cell repertoires in COVID-19. Study at large: Collection of acute and convalescent COVID-19 samples took place in the United States, Italy and Spain.

The source is a human donor in a cohort sampled during active COVID-19. The chain is built from TRBV3-1 (or the pseudogene TRBV3-2) and TRBJ2-5, with TRBD2 as a possible D gene (6 bases). Sequencing used peripheral blood. The chain's CDR3 is CASSPSTSSFETQYF. The CDR3 DNA reads TGTGCCAGCAGCCCCTCGACTAGTAGTTTTGAGACCCAGTACTTC.